A selection of T cell receptor beta chains follows, all from one sample in a study of blood T cell repertoires in COVID-19. Here immunoSEQ multiplex PCR was the method, and the copy in TCRdb shows in-frame clones only, minus some. The sample yields 80,000 to 100,000 clones, around 85% seen once. Sample: peripheral blood. The receptors derive from a man between 60 and 75 years old with acute or convalescent COVID-19. CDR3s include the opening cysteine and the closing phenylalanine or tryptophan. Each record gives: clone size, V gene, D gene, J gene, CDR3 protein, CDR3 DNA. D genes are given only for firm matches. Not every row has a clone size; where given, it reads once, few, many or a size class.

clone_size: .
v_call: TRBV7-2
d_call: .
j_call: TRBJ2-5
cdr3_aa: CASSLLSRWEETQYF
cdr3_nt: TGTGCCAGCAGCTTACTGTCCAGATGGGAGGAGACCCAGTACTTC

clone_size: .
v_call: TRBV24-1
d_call: TRBD2
j_call: TRBJ2-1
cdr3_aa: CATSVEAGGRNEQFF
cdr3_nt: TGTGCCACCAGTGTAGAAGCGGGAGGGCGCAATGAGCAGTTCTTC

clone_size: .
v_call: TRBV15
d_call: .
j_call: TRBJ2-7
cdr3_aa: CATSRGGSWNEQYF
cdr3_nt: TGTGCCACCAGCAGAGGGGGCTCGTGGAACGAGCAGTACTTC

clone_size: .
v_call: TRBV2
d_call: TRBD2
j_call: TRBJ2-7
cdr3_aa: CASGTSAYEQYF
cdr3_nt: TGTGCCAGCGGGACTAGCGCCTACGAGCAGTACTTC

clone_size: .
v_call: TRBV4-2
d_call: .
j_call: TRBJ2-3
cdr3_aa: CASSQGEGPRTDTQYF
cdr3_nt: TGTGCCAGCAGCCAAGGAGAGGGCCCCCGCACAGATACGCAGTATTTT

clone_size: .
v_call: TRBV6-1
d_call: .
j_call: TRBJ2-2
cdr3_aa: CASSENPTGDTGELFF
cdr3_nt: TGTGCCAGCAGTGAAAACCCGACGGGGGACACCGGGGAGCTGTTTTTT

clone_size: .
v_call: TRBV2
d_call: TRBD1
j_call: TRBJ2-7
cdr3_aa: CASSSDRAREQYF
cdr3_nt: TGTGCCAGCAGTTCTGACAGGGCTCGCGAGCAGTACTTC

clone_size: .
v_call: TRBV29-1
d_call: TRBD2
j_call: TRBJ2-1
cdr3_aa: CSVVAGASYNEQFF
cdr3_nt: TGCAGCGTTGTAGCGGGGGCATCCTACAATGAGCAGTTCTTC

clone_size: .
v_call: TRBV2
d_call: .
j_call: TRBJ1-6
cdr3_aa: CASSVTRENSPLHF
cdr3_nt: TGTGCCAGCAGTGTGACACGGGAAAATTCACCCCTCCACTTT

clone_size: .
v_call: TRBV5-5
d_call: TRBD2
j_call: TRBJ2-7
cdr3_aa: CASSLSSTSLYEQYF
cdr3_nt: TGTGCCAGCAGCTTAAGTTCGACTAGCCTCTACGAGCAGTACTTC

clone_size: .
v_call: TRBV7-3
d_call: .
j_call: TRBJ2-2
cdr3_aa: CASSSDTGELFF
cdr3_nt: TGTGCCAGCAGCTCGGACACCGGGGAGCTGTTTTTT

clone_size: once
v_call: TRBV10-2
d_call: .
j_call: TRBJ1-1
cdr3_aa: CASSGTAMGLMNTEAFF
cdr3_nt: TGCGCCAGCAGTGGGACCGCTATGGGACTCATGAACACTGAAGCTTTCTTT

clone_size: .
v_call: TRBV9
d_call: TRBD1
j_call: TRBJ2-7
cdr3_aa: CASSPGTGVIGYEQYF
cdr3_nt: TGTGCCAGCAGCCCCGGGACAGGGGTGATCGGCTACGAGCAGTACTTC

clone_size: .
v_call: TRBV27
d_call: .
j_call: TRBJ2-5
cdr3_aa: CASSSSRVGETQYF
cdr3_nt: .

clone_size: .
v_call: TRBV10-3
d_call: TRBD1
j_call: TRBJ2-2
cdr3_aa: CAIRQGATGELFF
cdr3_nt: TGTGCCATCAGACAGGGGGCCACCGGGGAGCTGTTTTTT

clone_size: .
v_call: TRBV27
d_call: .
j_call: TRBJ1-1
cdr3_aa: CASSLIQQGAEAFF
cdr3_nt: TGTGCCAGCAGTCTCATTCAACAGGGTGCTGAAGCTTTCTTT

clone_size: .
v_call: TRBV18
d_call: TRBD1
j_call: TRBJ2-1
cdr3_aa: CASSPFLGQGVNNEQFF
cdr3_nt: TGTGCCAGCTCACCCTTTTTGGGACAGGGGGTCAACAATGAGCAGTTCTTC

clone_size: .
v_call: TRBV19
d_call: .
j_call: TRBJ1-2
cdr3_aa: CASSIARGDYGYTF
cdr3_nt: TGTGCCAGTAGTATTGCCAGAGGTGATTATGGCTACACCTTC

clone_size: .
v_call: TRBV2
d_call: .
j_call: TRBJ1-1
cdr3_aa: CASSERGWGTEAFF
cdr3_nt: TGTGCCAGCAGTGAACGGGGATGGGGCACTGAAGCTTTCTTT

clone_size: few
v_call: TRBV4-1
d_call: .
j_call: TRBJ2-1
cdr3_aa: CASSQDGGSYNEQFF
cdr3_nt: TGCGCCAGCAGCCAAGACGGGGGCTCCTACAATGAGCAGTTCTTC

clone_size: .
v_call: TRBV2
d_call: .
j_call: TRBJ2-2
cdr3_aa: CASTGQGTGELFF
cdr3_nt: TGTGCCAGCACAGGGCAGGGCACCGGGGAGCTGTTTTTT

clone_size: .
v_call: TRBV5-4
d_call: TRBD1
j_call: TRBJ2-3
cdr3_aa: CASSLKQGADTQYF
cdr3_nt: TGTGCCAGCAGCTTAAAACAGGGGGCAGATACGCAGTATTTT

clone_size: .
v_call: TRBV28
d_call: TRBD2
j_call: TRBJ2-4
cdr3_aa: CASSSLGGADIQYF
cdr3_nt: TGTGCCAGCAGTTCCCTCGGGGGGGCGGACATTCAGTACTTC

clone_size: .
v_call: TRBV30
d_call: .
j_call: TRBJ1-2
cdr3_aa: CAWSRTERYGYTF
cdr3_nt: TGTGCCTGGAGTAGGACAGAGAGGTATGGCTACACCTTC

clone_size: .
v_call: TRBV5-1
d_call: TRBD2
j_call: TRBJ2-5
cdr3_aa: CASSDLAGAQETQYF
cdr3_nt: TGCGCCAGCAGTGACCTAGCGGGGGCCCAAGAGACCCAGTACTTC

clone_size: .
v_call: TRBV18
d_call: .
j_call: TRBJ2-7
cdr3_aa: CASSRTAYEQYF
cdr3_nt: TGTGCCAGCTCACGGACAGCCTACGAGCAGTACTTC

clone_size: .
v_call: TRBV9
d_call: .
j_call: TRBJ2-2
cdr3_aa: CASSSRVANTGELFF
cdr3_nt: TGTGCCAGCAGCAGCAGGGTCGCGAACACCGGGGAGCTGTTTTTT

clone_size: few
v_call: TRBV4-3
d_call: TRBD1
j_call: TRBJ2-7
cdr3_aa: CASSQYRGIYEQYF
cdr3_nt: TGCGCCAGCAGCCAATACAGGGGAATTTACGAGCAGTACTTC

clone_size: .
v_call: TRBV7-2
d_call: .
j_call: TRBJ1-1
cdr3_aa: CASSLTVRGSTEAFF
cdr3_nt: TGTGCCAGCAGCTTAACCGTTCGGGGTAGCACTGAAGCTTTCTTT

clone_size: once
v_call: TRBV20-1
d_call: .
j_call: TRBJ2-1
cdr3_aa: CSASLVSGYNEQFF
cdr3_nt: TGCAGTGCTAGTCTAGTAAGCGGATACAATGAGCAGTTCTTC

clone_size: .
v_call: TRBV7-9
d_call: TRBD1
j_call: TRBJ2-7
cdr3_aa: CASSSTGQDSYEQYF
cdr3_nt: TGTGCCAGCAGCTCGACCGGACAGGACTCCTACGAGCAGTACTTC

clone_size: .
v_call: TRBV13
d_call: TRBD1
j_call: TRBJ2-7
cdr3_aa: CASSPRTGHSYEQYF
cdr3_nt: TGTGCCAGCAGCCCTAGGACAGGACACTCCTACGAGCAGTACTTC

clone_size: .
v_call: TRBV6-5
d_call: .
j_call: TRBJ2-1
cdr3_aa: CASSYGSVGGDEQFF
cdr3_nt: TGTGCCAGCAGTTACGGGTCTGTGGGAGGCGATGAGCAGTTCTTC

clone_size: .
v_call: TRBV20-1
d_call: .
j_call: TRBJ1-5
cdr3_aa: CSASLGQPQHF
cdr3_nt: TGCAGTGCTAGTCTTGGCCAGCCCCAGCATTTT

clone_size: once
v_call: TRBV7-8
d_call: TRBD1
j_call: TRBJ1-2
cdr3_aa: CASSPQGAVSYGYTF
cdr3_nt: TGTGCCAGCAGCCCTCAGGGGGCGGTGTCCTATGGCTACACCTTC

clone_size: .
v_call: TRBV19
d_call: TRBD1
j_call: TRBJ1-5
cdr3_aa: CASSIFLTGGDQPQHF
cdr3_nt: TGTGCCAGTAGTATTTTCCTGACAGGGGGCGATCAGCCCCAGCATTTT

clone_size: .
v_call: TRBV28
d_call: TRBD2
j_call: TRBJ2-5
cdr3_aa: CASNELAFQETQYF
cdr3_nt: TGTGCCAGCAATGAACTAGCGTTTCAAGAGACCCAGTACTTC

clone_size: .
v_call: TRBV5-5
d_call: TRBD2
j_call: TRBJ2-5
cdr3_aa: CASSLVFGTSGSLQETQYF
cdr3_nt: TGTGCCAGCAGCTTGGTTTTTGGGACTAGCGGGAGTTTACAAGAGACCCAGTACTTC

clone_size: .
v_call: TRBV5-6
d_call: TRBD2
j_call: TRBJ2-1
cdr3_aa: CASSLAARGYNEQFF
cdr3_nt: TGTGCCAGCAGCTTGGCCGCGCGGGGGTACAATGAGCAGTTCTTC

clone_size: .
v_call: TRBV4-1
d_call: TRBD1
j_call: TRBJ1-2
cdr3_aa: CASSQSRTGGDYGYTF
cdr3_nt: TGCGCCAGCAGCCAATCGAGGACAGGGGGCGACTATGGCTACACCTTC

clone_size: .
v_call: TRBV9
d_call: TRBD1
j_call: TRBJ1-4
cdr3_aa: CASSTGQEVTNEKLFF
cdr3_nt: TGTGCCAGCAGCACCGGACAGGAGGTCACTAATGAAAAACTGTTTTTT

clone_size: .
v_call: TRBV28
d_call: .
j_call: TRBJ2-7
cdr3_aa: CASSSMFQQYF
cdr3_nt: TGTGCCAGCAGTTCAATGTTCCAGCAGTACTTC

clone_size: few
v_call: TRBV3-1/TRBV3-2
d_call: TRBD2
j_call: TRBJ2-3
cdr3_aa: CASSQEFDRGGPSDTQYF
cdr3_nt: TGTGCCAGCAGCCAAGAGTTCGACCGCGGGGGGCCCTCAGATACGCAGTATTTT